The text below deals with one TCR beta chain. What this receptor recognizes is not known. Per-nucleotide qualities are absent, and no much larger clonotype sits a single base away. In total, over 600 healthy bone marrow donors made up the cohort. At the time of sampling, every cohort member was nominally healthy, though immune exposures that went unrecorded were likely present. The donor tested CMV seronegative and was one of the 352 seronegative cohort members. Each donor provided a peripheral blood sample, and peripheral blood mononuclear cells were used for TCR beta sequencing. The Qiagen DNeasy Blood Extraction Kit was used to extract genomic DNA from the blood cell samples. The data derive from a study of cytomegalovirus exposure and HLA in healthy donors (dated by TCRdb to about 2017). Notes on the research overall: An earlier analysis of more than 550 of the donors reported about 260 Gb of sequence data and some 110 million unique TCR beta sequences obtained from some 200 million T cells. An early release that covered several hundred HLA-typed donors contained around 330 gigabases of sequencing data and around 80 million unique TCR sequences. Of the roughly 390 genotyped donors, roughly 80% were placed in the genetic ancestry cluster associated with self-reported Caucasian donors. The study aimed to test whether signatures of past pathogen exposure could be identified by cataloging public T cell receptors. The study profiled the T cell repertoires of hundreds of subjects by immunosequencing and related them to cytomegalovirus serostatus. Along with the roughly 710-subject first cohort, a separate validation cohort of around 120 different subjects was used. The study combined high-throughput TCR immunosequencing, statistical association of individual TCRs with disease status, and machine learning to predict cytomegalovirus infection status. A later analysis re-examined previously published TCR beta repertoires from over 500 donors and added high-resolution HLA genotyping to investigate patterns of TCR occurrence. In the later analysis, no new phenotypic data were used to find candidate immune exposures; instead, reliance was placed on TCR beta sequences and their occurrence across donors. In an earlier analysis of roughly 580 of the donors, high-throughput TCR beta sequencing was used to judge whether each TCR beta V gene segment behaved as functional or pseudogenic. Alongside the repertoire data, information on donor age, sex, ethnicity and CMV serostatus was compiled. Genome-wide SNP genotypes for about 60% of the roughly 700 donors were used in a later genetic analysis, which treated that subset as a discovery cohort. All discovery cohort repertoires had been generated using a single sequencing platform. HLA typing covered class I and class II loci at four-digit resolution. Typing coverage differed by locus: A, B, C, DRB1 and DQB1 were typed in roughly 629-630 donors, DQA1 in about 500, DPA1 in some 600, and DPB1 in approximately 450. Five DR-DQ haplotypes were handled as single units for association and clustering, since linkage in the cohort was strong. Across some 400 genotyped donors of the cohort, an average of about 250,000 unique TCR beta nucleotide sequences per donor were sequenced, and approximately 19% of those sequences were non-productive. The paper as a whole reports these results and caveats: While some public TCRs were present in many individuals, most TCR sequences turned up only very rarely across donors. Linkage disequilibrium might explain the correlated functional status among segregating V segments, but an unknown experimental factor could not be ruled out. In an earlier analysis of around 500 of the donors, most TCR beta V segments appeared in productive rearrangements about 87% or about 30% of the time, broadly matching IMGT annotations. According to a later analysis, parvovirus B19, influenza, CMV and Epstein-Barr virus appeared linked to several top co-occurrence clusters. In vitro tests confirmed that a few of the cytomegalovirus-associated TCR beta chains recognize cytomegalovirus antigens. Some 15 rarely observed V segments, including chromosome 9 orphons, were excluded from the earlier analysis of 550 to 700 of the donors because counts were too low. A cluster of highly shared sequence variants was judged likely to be a technical artifact of the sequencing pipeline. The study listed approximately 150 TCR beta chains as associated with cytomegalovirus. Compared with the roughly 670-donor mean, donors in an Asian-associated ancestry cluster had fewer N-insertions in productive TCRs, according to a later genetic analysis. When HLA alleles, especially DR and DQ, strongly co-occurred, TCR associations were difficult to assign to individual alleles. A further reported finding was that TCR beta sequences accurately predicted the HLA-A and HLA-B alleles for most subjects in the first cohort. According to a later analysis, TCR association rates differed among HLA loci, with DRB1 alleles showing the most associated TCRs and HLA-C alleles showing the fewest. Specific HLA alleles were associated with 18,000 or so TCR beta sequences at a false discovery rate of 0.05 in a later analysis. In a later genetic analysis, a missense DCLRE1C variant was associated with V-gene and J-gene trimming of TCR beta chains, and the association was replicated in an independent cohort. In a later analysis, HLA-associated TCR beta chains showed more clonal expansion and lower generation probabilities than non-associated chains that were equally common. CMV serostatus was the only immune exposure information available for the cohort. A later analysis found that most CMV-associated TCR beta chains appeared HLA-restricted, with HLA associations seemingly driven largely by CMV exposure. This cohort had only TCR beta chains sequenced, and the lack of alpha or paired-chain data limited which features could be detected. HLA typing was unavailable for some donors at each locus, so association tests used only the typed subset. Roughly uniform sequencing depth across donors was assumed in presence/absence analyses, although this assumption may not hold. Cytomegalovirus status was reported to be diagnosed by the classifier with high specificity and sensitivity in both the original and validation cohorts. It was suggested by the authors that the approach could potentially be generalized to other disease states and immunological phenotypes. The 87-base-pair reads could not distinguish some IMGT-functional V segments, including TRBV6-2 and TRBV6-3, so those segments were excluded.

The library was prepared using the immunoSEQ multiplex PCR assay. For the multiplex PCR, a mixture combining 60 forward primers for TCR Vbeta segments and 13 reverse primers for TCR Jbeta segments was used. A multiplex PCR assay on genomic DNA amplified the CDR3 region of rearranged TCR beta genes. On the Illumina HiSeq System, the amplified TCR beta libraries were sequenced as 87-base-pair reads. In the paper's pipeline: A later analysis counted approximately 76 million unique TCR beta chains across the 500 to 850 repertoires, and roughly 11 million of these chains were shared by at least two donors. Raw reads were error-corrected and collapsed into unique sequences with a nearest-neighbor algorithm that merged closely related sequences to remove PCR and sequencing errors. To assign V, D and J gene segments, CDR3 sequences were aligned to IMGT reference sequences. For a sequence to be retained, at least a six-nucleotide match to both a V gene segment and a J gene segment was required. A rearrangement was called productive if the CDR3 had no stop codons and remained in frame with V and J, and every other rearrangement was called non-productive. CDR3 was defined according to IMGT convention as the region running from the second conserved V-encoded cysteine to the conserved J-encoded phenylalanine. The earlier analysis of about 560 of the donors excluded any sequence lacking an unambiguous match to a single V gene segment. In an earlier analysis of 450 to 750 of the donors, a V segment was called functional when productive rearrangements were above 56.7%, and segregating when the standard deviation between donors exceeded 5%. A statistical classification framework was built for diagnosing cytomegalovirus status from the catalog of TCR beta chain sequences. In a later analysis, V and J genes were assigned by comparing TCR nucleotide sequences against IMGT/GENE-DB human TR gene sequences. Using the TCRdist pipeline, a later analysis assigned CDR3 sequences along with most-parsimonious VDJ recombination scenarios. A later analysis defined each TCR beta chain by its CDR3 amino acid sequence plus V-gene family, and excluded reads lacking a unique V-gene family. In a later analysis, nearly 600 highly shared, low-generation-probability nucleotide sequences were removed to address suspected cross-contamination and a sequencing artifact. In a later analysis, a clonal expansion index was calculated for each public chain from normalized within-repertoire ranks of inferred template counts. In a later analysis, generation probabilities were computed with a VDJ recombination model fitted to out-of-frame rearrangements, and the resulting probabilities were checked against IGoR. Hypergeometric tests were used in a later analysis to score TCR-TCR, TCR-HLA and TCR-CMV co-occurrence, with a repertoire-size bias correction applied to the TCR pairs. To estimate false discovery rates, a later analysis permuted the HLA or CMV assignments 20 times. In a later analysis, co-occurring TCRs were grouped with DBSCAN, and TCRdist sequence similarity was added when clustering was performed within HLA-allele-positive subsets. Co-occurrence clustering excluded repertoires with fewer than 30,000 or more than 120,000 public chains, plus five with anomalous nucleotide sharing. The clones in this table, taken by TCRdb from immuneACCESS, are in-frame only. Not every clone is retained; where verified, under half of the shortfall comes from an unresolved V gene, and the cause of the rest is unknown. V, J and clone size derive from that table, while D and trimming were established from the DNA sequence. This sample gives under 150,000 clones in total; roughly 80% of them show up just once. The ten largest clones take up about 3.7% of the sample.

The germline V gene (reference sequence) sets CDR1 to MNHNY and CDR2 to SVGAGI. The junction shows trimming of 5 bases on V and 9 bases on J, and the gene matches do not reach 8 bases of it. Measured from the cysteine to the phenylalanine, the CDR3 is 14 residues long. Here the CDR3 DNA is all that survives: 42 bases in frame from base 1. The receptor's source is a male donor in good health and CMV-seronegative. Recombination linked TRBV6-6 to TRBJ2-7; 12 middle bases align to TRBD2. The sample taken for sequencing was PBMCs. The nucleotides are TGTGCCAGCAGTCTGACTAGCGGGAGCTGCGTGCAGTACTTC. This gives the protein CASSLTSGSCVQYF.